A single sample gave rise to the 4 T cell receptor beta chains below, sequenced in a study of OX40 agonist ivuxolimab in advanced cancers. Sequencing used immunoSEQ multiplex PCR; TCRdb keeps in-frame clones, though not all of them. The table has over 25,000 clones, approximately 85% seen once. The sample consisted of CD4+ or CD8+ T cells sorted from blood, taken in a trial of the OX40 agonist ivuxolimab. These receptor sequences come from an adult with an advanced solid tumor such as melanoma, head and neck, liver or kidney cancer.

The rearrangement uses TRBV9 and TRBJ2-1; D is ambiguous. The CDR3 loop spans 11 amino acids. Germline V lookup: CDR1 SGDLS, CDR2 YYNGEE. Trimming left V 3 bases short and J 4 bases short, with 2 bases between. This CDR3 is CASSGYNEQFF. CDR3 in DNA: TGTGCCAGCAGCGGGTACAATGAGCAGTTCTTC. The variable domain in full, with the rest retrieved from reference TRBV9 and TRBJ2-1, is DSGVTQTPKHLITATGQRVTLRCSPRSGDLSVYWYQQSLDQGLQFLIQYYNGEERAKGNILERFSAQQFPDLHSELNLSSLELGDSALYFCASSGYNEQFFGPGTRLTVL.

The chain couples TRBV7-9 to TRBJ1-1; D ambiguous. The length of the CDR3 is 9 residues. Germline V gives CDR1 SEHNR, CDR2 FQNEAQ (reference sequence). This CDR3 reads CAWGTEAFF. CDR3 nucleotides: TGTGCTTGGGGCACTGAAGCTTTCTTT. Complete variable domain (other parts from reference TRBV7-9 and TRBJ1-1): DTGVSQNPRHKITKRGQNVTFRCDPISEHNRLYWYRQTLGQGPEFLTYFQNEAQLEKSRLLSDRFSAERPKGSFSTLEIQRTEQGDSAMYLCAWGTEAFFGQGTRLTVV.

This chain uses TRBV7-9 with TRBJ1-4; D is ambiguous. The CDR3 is 13 residues long. Between the trimmed V and J ends, which lost 2 bases and 6 bases, there was a span of 7 bases. Germline lookup yields CDR1 SEHNR and CDR2 FQNEAQ (reference sequence). For the CDR3, the DNA is TGTGCCAGCAGCTTACCTGAGGATGAAAAACTGTTTTTT. Amino acids: CASSLPEDEKLFF.

This chain connects TRBV6-1 to TRBJ2-7; TRBD1 aligns across 9 bases. CDR1 and CDR2 (germline): MNHNS, SASEGT. The CDR3 consists of 13 residues. V shed 4 bases, J shed 3 bases, and the junction held 1 base outside the gene matches. The CDR3 protein is CASSVTGGYEQYF. CDR3 nucleotide sequence: TGTGCCAGCAGTGTGACAGGGGGCTACGAGCAGTACTTC.